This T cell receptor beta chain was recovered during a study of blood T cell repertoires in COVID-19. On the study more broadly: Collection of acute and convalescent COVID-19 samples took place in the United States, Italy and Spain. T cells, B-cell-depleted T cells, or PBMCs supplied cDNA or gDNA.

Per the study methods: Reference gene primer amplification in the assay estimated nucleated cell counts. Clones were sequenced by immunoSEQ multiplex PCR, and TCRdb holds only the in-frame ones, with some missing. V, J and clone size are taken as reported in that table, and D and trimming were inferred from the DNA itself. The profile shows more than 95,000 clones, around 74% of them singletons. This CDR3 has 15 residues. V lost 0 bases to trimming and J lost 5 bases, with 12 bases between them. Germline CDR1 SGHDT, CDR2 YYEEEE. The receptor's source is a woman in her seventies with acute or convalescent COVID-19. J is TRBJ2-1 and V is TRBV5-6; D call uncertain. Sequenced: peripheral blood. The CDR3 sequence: CASSLVRSSHNEQFF. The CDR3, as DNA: TGTGCCAGCAGCTTGGTACGCAGTAGCCACAATGAGCAGTTCTTC.